This T cell receptor beta chain was identified during a study of control samples from healthy donors and cancer patients. Measured with immunoSEQ multiplex PCR; TCRdb has only the in-frame clones, and not every one. The profile shows more than 85,000 clones, around 90% of them singletons. The sequencing sample was made of blood. This TCR came from a young woman in good health.

The CDR3 protein is CASSERGVDGYTF. CDR3 nucleotides: TGTGCCAGCAGTGAACGGGGGGTGGACGGCTACACCTTC. The chain is built from TRBV2 and TRBJ1-2; tentatively, D is TRBD1 (5 bases). This CDR3 is 13 amino acids long. The germline gives CDR1 SNHLY, CDR2 FYNNEI. V was trimmed by 2 bases and J by 8 bases, leaving 12 bases between them.